The 10 T cell receptor beta chains below come from one sample, sequenced in a study of blood T cell repertoires in COVID-19. The method was immunoSEQ multiplex PCR; TCRdb's version includes in-frame clones alone and lacks a portion of them. The sample lists about 98,000 clones, roughly 82% occurring once. The sequenced sample was peripheral blood. The receptors were sampled from a man aged 70 or older with active or convalescent COVID-19.

V gene TRBV13 combines with J gene TRBJ1-4, with 9 bases that match TRBD1. The CDR3 sequence is 16 residues long. V gave up 1 base and J gave up 6 bases; unmatched junction bases: 6. Germline values: CDR1 PRHDT, CDR2 FYEKMQ (reference sequence). In nucleotides, the CDR3 is TGTGCCAGCAGCTTAGCCGGGACAGGGCCCTATGAAAAACTGTTTTTT. Amino acid sequence: CASSLAGTGPYEKLFF.

The chain links TRBV2 to TRBJ2-7, with D possibly matching TRBD2 (5 bases). Trimming removed 7 bases at V and 7 bases at J, with 17 bases between. Germline V gene data show CDR1 as SNHLY and CDR2 as FYNNEI. The CDR3 loop spans 13 amino acids. As DNA, the CDR3 is TGTGCCAGCAAAGACGGGATCCAGAGGGAGCAGTACTTC. It specifies CASKDGIQREQYF.

CDR3 loop: CAFPRDRGYGYTF. CDR3 DNA sequence: TGTGCCTTTCCGAGGGACAGGGGCTATGGCTACACCTTC. J is TRBJ1-2 and V is TRBV7-9; 10 nucleotides line up with TRBD1. Germline CDR1 and CDR2: SEHNR and FQNEAQ (reference sequence). V trimming: 11 bases; J trimming: 4 bases; junction bases outside the gene matches: 7. The CDR3 has 13 residues.

This clone was observed once. The chain joins TRBV5-1 to TRBJ1-2, with 9 bases matching TRBD1. J lost 9 bases, V lost 5 bases, and 8 bases had no gene match. The CDR3 runs to 13 residues. Germline CDR1 reads SGHRS; CDR2 reads YFSETQ. In DNA form, the CDR3 reads TGCGCCAGCAGATACCGGGACAGGGTCAGCTACACCTTC. It yields the protein CASRYRDRVSYTF. The complete variable domain, with remaining parts taken from reference TRBV5-1 and TRBJ1-2, reads KAGVTQTPRYLIKTRGQQVTLSCSPISGHRSVSWYQQTPGQGLQFLFEYFSETQRNKGNFPGRFSGRQFSNSRSEMNVSTLELGDSALYLCASRYRDRVSYTFGSGTRLTVV.

The chain combines TRBV7-8 with TRBJ2-1, with TRBD1 identical over 7 bases. Germline CDR1 SGHVS, CDR2 FQNEAQ. Unmatched junction bases numbered 6, after V lost 6 bases and J lost 7 bases. The CDR3 is made up of 13 amino acids. In DNA form, the CDR3 reads TGTGCCAGCAGTTCGAAACAGGGGAATGAGCAGTTCTTC. The encoded protein is CASSSKQGNEQFF.

The V and J genes are TRBV7-2 and TRBJ1-2; TRBD1 aligns across 8 bases. Germline V gene data show CDR1 as SGHTA and CDR2 as FQGNSA. The trim removed 4 bases at V and 4 bases at J, leaving 8 bases unmatched. CDR3 length equals 15 residues. Here the CDR3 DNA reads TGTGCCAGCAGCTCCCTGCAGGGGGCCCTCTATGGCTACACCTTC. The encoded protein is CASSSLQGALYGYTF. The variable domain in full, completed from reference TRBV7-2 and TRBJ1-2, reads GAGVSQSPSNKVTEKGKDVELRCDPISGHTALYWYRQSLGQGLEFLIYFQGNSAPDKSGLPSDRFSAERTGGSVSTLTIQRTQQEDSAVYLCASSSLQGALYGYTFGSGTRLTVV.

The chain carries TRBV4-2 and TRBJ2-3; TRBD2 agrees at 8 bases. V was pared by 1 base and J by 4 bases, with 13 bases of the junction left unmatched. The CDR3 consists of 18 residues. Germline lookup yields CDR1 LGHNA and CDR2 YNFKEQ. Here the CDR3 DNA reads TGTGCCAGCAGCCAAGCTCCGCATAGCGGGGCCCCCTCAGATACGCAGTATTTT. This translates into CASSQAPHSGAPSDTQYF.

This clone was detected only once. The gene calls are TRBV11-2 and TRBJ2-3; TRBD2 agrees at 9 bases. CDR1 and CDR2 (germline): SGHAT, FQNNGV. The ends lost 5 bases at V and 7 bases at J; junction bases unmatched: 7. The CDR3 spans 14 residues. The CDR3 sequence: CASSRRGGVNTQYF. In nucleotides, the CDR3 is TGTGCCAGCAGCCGGCGCGGGGGGGTTAATACGCAGTATTTT.

This chain joins TRBV6-2 or TRBV6-3 and TRBJ1-2; 9 bases match TRBD1. V was pared by 2 bases and J by 2 bases, with 3 bases of the junction left unmatched. The CDR3 is 15 amino acids. Germline V lookup: CDR1 MNHEY, CDR2 SVGEGT. The CDR3, as DNA: TGTGCCAGCAGTTACCTGGGGACAGGGAACTATGGCTACACCTTC. This gives the protein CASSYLGTGNYGYTF.

This clone came up once. The gene calls are TRBV19 and TRBJ2-3; no firm D call. Germline V lookup: CDR1 LNHDA, CDR2 SQIVND (reference sequence). The CDR3 length is 17 residues. V was shortened by 1 base and J by 2 bases, with 16 bases between the two germline ends. The CDR3 loop reads CASSIGLSMHPTDTQYF. Written as DNA, the CDR3 is TGTGCCAGTAGTATAGGACTCTCAATGCATCCCACAGATACGCAGTATTTT.